Following are 14 T cell receptor beta chains from one sample sequenced in a study of blood T cell repertoires in COVID-19. The repertoire was sequenced with immunoSEQ multiplex PCR; TCRdb's copy has only in-frame clones and lacks some. Here the sample spans some 150,000 clones, 84% being singletons. The material sequenced was peripheral blood. The receptor source for this set is a man between 65 and 85 years old with acute or convalescent COVID-19.

This clone was seen more than once but under ten times. The genes are TRBV6-1 and TRBJ1-6; TRBD1 agrees at 11 bases. J lost 0 bases, V lost 3 bases, and 10 bases had no gene match. Germline CDR1 and CDR2: MNHNS and SASEGT. The CDR3 length is 20 residues. CDR3 region: CASSEIPGQGGSSYNSPLHF. CDR3 nucleotides: TGTGCCAGCAGTGAGATACCGGGACAGGGGGGAAGCTCCTATAATTCACCCCTCCACTTT.

The V and J genes are TRBV12-1 and TRBJ2-1; the table assigns TRBD2, which was not confirmed against the DNA. TRBV12-1 is a recognized pseudogene. The CDR3 is 20 amino acids. CDR3 nucleotides: TGTGCCAGCAGCTTTAGCCCCGGGAGACTAGCGGGCCCCTCCTACAATGAGCAGTTCTTC. Its translation is CASSFSPGRLAGPSYNEQFF.

The CDR3 region is CASGLGRGPDTEAFF. CDR3 nucleotide sequence: TGTGCTAGTGGTTTGGGCAGGGGGCCTGACACTGAAGCTTTCTTT. The chain is built from TRBV12-5 and TRBJ1-1; 8 bases match TRBD1. V was clipped by 1 base and J by 3 bases; unmatched bases: 4. From germline, CDR1 is LGHNT and CDR2 FRNRAP. This CDR3 is built from 15 residues.

The chain has TRBV6-2 or TRBV6-3 and TRBJ2-4, with D maybe TRBD2 (7 bases). CDR3 length: 15 amino acids. The V end lost 3 bases, the J end lost 6 bases, and 15 bases lay between the germline ends. CDR1 and CDR2 (germline): MNHEY, SVGEGT. This chain's CDR3 is CASSYGGGGGNIQYF. DNA of the CDR3: TGTGCCAGCAGTTATGGCGGAGGGGGGGGAAACATTCAGTACTTC.

The chain couples TRBV5-4 to TRBJ1-2; weak D call: TRBD1 (6 bases). Germline V gene sequence: CDR1 SGHNT, CDR2 YYREEE (reference sequence). The CDR3 is 14 residues long. V dropped 2 bases and J dropped 2 bases, with 10 bases sitting between them. As DNA, the CDR3 is TGTGCCAGCAGCTTACAGGGTGTCAACTATGGCTACACCTTC. This gives the protein CASSLQGVNYGYTF.

The chain recombines TRBV6-5 with TRBJ1-4, with 8 bases lining up with TRBD1. This CDR3 region has 14 residues. Germline V gene sequence: CDR1 MNHEY, CDR2 SVGAGI. The junction had 1 base not matched to a gene; V was cut back by 7 bases and J by 0 bases. The CDR3 loop is CASKQGATNEKLFF. In DNA, the CDR3 is TGTGCCAGCAAACAGGGGGCAACTAATGAAAAACTGTTTTTT.

This chain links TRBV2 with TRBJ1-3; 10 bases are a match to TRBD1. V lost 11 bases to trimming and J lost 2 bases; unmatched junction nucleotides: 9. There are 15 residues in the CDR3. Germline CDR1 and CDR2: SNHLY and FYNNEI. In DNA, the CDR3 is TGTGCCTCCAAGGACAGGGGGATTCCTGGAAACACCATATATTTT. Its protein is CASKDRGIPGNTIYF. Combining the CDR3 with reference TRBV2 and TRBJ1-3 gives the whole variable domain EPEVTQTPSHQVTQMGQEVILRCVPISNHLYFYWYRQILGQKVEFLVSFYNNEISEKSEIFDDQFSVERPDGSNFTLKIRSTKLEDSAMYFCASKDRGIPGNTIYFGEGSWLTVV.

The rearrangement uses TRBV25-1 and TRBJ2-7; D may be TRBD2 (5 bases). CDR1 is MGHDK, CDR2 SYGVNS, per germline. Trimming removed 6 bases at V and 7 bases at J, with 7 bases between. CDR3 size: 10 residues. The DNA for the CDR3 is TGTGCCAGCAGCCGGGGAGAGCAGTACTTC. This codes for CASSRGEQYF.

V gene TRBV5-1 combines with J gene TRBJ2-3; D is possibly TRBD2 (6 bases). Trimming took 4 bases from V and 2 from J, leaving 11 bases between them. Germline loops: CDR1 SGHRS, CDR2 YFSETQ. There are 14 residues in the CDR3. CDR3 residues: CASSPRGNTDTQYF. The CDR3 DNA is TGCGCCAGCAGCCCTCGGGGGAACACAGATACGCAGTATTTT.

The chain carries TRBV9 and TRBJ2-2, with TRBD1 matching 10 bases. The CDR3 totals 13 residues. V lost 6 bases, J lost 6 bases, and 2 bases stayed unmatched. Looked up from germline, CDR1 is SGDLS and CDR2 is YYNGEE. CDR3 bases: TGTGCCAGCACCGGGACAGGGGCCGGGGAGCTGTTTTTT. Residues: CASTGTGAGELFF.

This clone has more than one count but fewer than ten. The chain carries TRBV30 and TRBJ2-1; 14 nucleotides align to TRBD2. Germline loops: CDR1 GTSNPN, CDR2 SVGIG (reference sequence). This CDR3 is built from 15 residues. Trimming cost V 1 base and J 8 bases; bases outside gene matches: 4. CDR3 region: CAWSAKGLAGDEQFF. The CDR3 region has the DNA TGTGCCTGGAGTGCCAAGGGACTAGCGGGGGATGAGCAGTTCTTC.

This clone was counted only a few times. This chain connects TRBV12-3 or TRBV12-4 to TRBJ2-2; D gene unclear. The CDR3 length is 13 residues. Trimming took 3 bases from V and 4 from J, leaving 6 bases between them. The CDR3 protein is CASSLAPTGELFF. The CDR3 DNA reads TGTGCCAGCAGTTTGGCCCCCACCGGGGAGCTGTTTTTT.

About this clone: Other DNA sequences from this sample encode an identical CDR3 as well. The gene calls are TRBV28 and TRBJ2-7, with 7 bases aligning to TRBD1. V gave up 8 bases and J gave up 3 bases; unmatched junction bases: 4. The CDR3 sequence is 12 residues long. CDR1 is MDHEN, CDR2 SYDVKM, per germline. The CDR3 nucleotides read TGTGCCAGCCTCCGGGACAGCTACGAGCAGTACTTC. Its protein is CASLRDSYEQYF.

This clone was seen a handful of times. This chain uses TRBV6-5 with TRBJ2-7; 12 positions agree with TRBD2. The CDR3 contains 14 residues. Per germline, CDR1 MNHEY and CDR2 SVGAGI. V dropped 6 bases and J dropped 4; count of bases not matched to a gene: 4. CDR3 region: CASSRTSGVYEQYF. The CDR3 nucleotides read TGTGCCAGCAGCCGGACTAGCGGGGTTTACGAGCAGTACTTC.